The clone carrying this T cell receptor (beta chain) appeared a few times. Its antigen is as yet unknown. The data derive from a study of early T cells in non-severe SARS-CoV-2 infection. Turning to the study itself: With bulk RNA from unsorted whole blood as input, sequencing yielded unpaired chains.

V shed 0 bases, J shed 2 bases, and the junction held 4 bases outside the gene matches. Germline CDR1 and CDR2: MNHEY and SMNVEV (reference sequence). The CDR3 length is 15 residues. Researchers attached unique molecular identifiers to individual cDNA molecules. TCRdb re-analysed the 5' RACE reads in MiXCR, keeping a single row per CDR3 protein. The data hold about 76,000 distinct CDR3 sequences, with around 12% observed a single time. Overall study findings and caveats: VDJdb matching, biased toward anti-spike CD8 responses, missed private and CD4 specificities.

This receptor was identified in an adult who was a healthcare worker with PCR-confirmed SARS-CoV-2 infection or an uninfected control (not recorded which). The sequenced sample was whole blood. The J gene is TRBJ2-7, the V gene TRBV27; 7 positions agree with TRBD2. Written as DNA, the CDR3 is TGTGCCAGCAGTTTATCGAGCGGGGCCCCCTACGAGCAGTACTTC. Residues: CASSLSSGAPYEQYF.